This entry concerns a single T cell receptor beta chain. The antigen is not known. This CDR3 contains 15 residues. The germline V gene encodes CDR1 MDHEN and CDR2 SYDVKM. Trimming removed 5 bases at V and 3 bases at J, with 14 bases between. The entry originates in a study of T cell responses to AZD1222 COVID-19 vaccine. Only in-frame clones appear in the TCRdb table, and some are missing; sequencing was by immunoSEQ multiplex PCR. The data contain 170,000 or so clones, about nine tenths of them singletons. Study-wide results and caveats: White British ancestry dominated among donors, who included more females, and clonal diversity was possibly underestimated. The peak T cell response came first, and repertoires were sampled only after it. Reportedly, nearly half the spike-specific TCRs target unmutated variant regions.

The receptor was derived from an adult in good health. The rearrangement joins TRBV28 to TRBJ1-5, with D unclear. This specimen was peripheral blood, taken on day 0 of AZD1222 vaccination. Written as DNA, the CDR3 is TGTGCCAGCAGTCGGGATACACTAGCCAATCAGCCCCAGCATTTT. It translates to CASSRDTLANQPQHF.